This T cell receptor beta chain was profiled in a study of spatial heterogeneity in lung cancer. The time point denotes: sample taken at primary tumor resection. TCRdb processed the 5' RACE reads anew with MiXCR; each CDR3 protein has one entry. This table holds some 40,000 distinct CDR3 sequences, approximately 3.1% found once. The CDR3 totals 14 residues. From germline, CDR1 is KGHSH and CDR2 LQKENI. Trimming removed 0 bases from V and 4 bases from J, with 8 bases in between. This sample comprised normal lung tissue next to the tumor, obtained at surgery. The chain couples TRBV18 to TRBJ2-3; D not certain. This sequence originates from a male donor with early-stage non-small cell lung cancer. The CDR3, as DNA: TGTGCCAGCTCACCACCAGTAGTAGCAGATACGCAGTATTTT. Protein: CASSPPVVADTQYF.